The 19 T cell receptor beta chains presented below share a single source sample, sequenced in a study of OX40 agonist ivuxolimab in advanced cancers. The table came from immunoSEQ multiplex PCR; TCRdb's copy has only in-frame clones and leaves some out. The table lists around 67,000 clones, 87% of them singletons. The sequencing used CD4+ or CD8+ T cells sorted from blood, collected in a trial of the OX40 agonist ivuxolimab. The receptor source for this set is an adult with an advanced solid tumor such as melanoma, head and neck, liver or kidney cancer.

This chain uses TRBV19 with TRBJ1-1; D is uncertain. The CDR3 has 13 amino acids. V lost 2 bases to trimming and J lost 0 bases, with 4 bases between them. In germline, CDR1 is LNHDA, CDR2 SQIVND (reference sequence). Written as DNA, the CDR3 is TGTGCCAGTAGTATACTCTTGAACACTGAAGCTTTCTTT. Its translation: CASSILLNTEAFF.

The rearrangement uses TRBV9 and TRBJ1-1, with 8 bases aligning to TRBD1. There are 15 residues in the CDR3. Germline CDR1 is SGDLS and CDR2 is YYNGEE. J was trimmed by 3 bases and V by 4 bases; bases with no gene match: 8. The CDR3 bases are TGTGCCAGCAGCCTTTTGGACAGGGCGGACACTGAAGCTTTCTTT. Protein: CASSLLDRADTEAFF.

This sequence joins TRBV18 and TRBJ2-7, with D possibly being TRBD1 (5 bases). The CDR3 has 13 amino acids. Germline CDR1 and CDR2: KGHSH and LQKENI. V was trimmed by 3 bases and J by 5 bases, leaving 11 bases between them. The DNA of the CDR3 is TGTGCCAGCTCACCGCAGCAGGGCGACGAGCAGTACTTC. This sequence encodes CASSPQQGDEQYF.

This chain joins TRBV5-1 and TRBJ2-6; 9 positions agree with TRBD1. Germline CDR1 is SGHRS and CDR2 is YFSETQ. CDR3 length equals 17 residues. Trimming removed 1 base from V and 2 bases from J; junction bases left unmatched: 4. This CDR3 is CASSLLGQGAGANVLTF. The CDR3 DNA reads TGCGCCAGCAGCTTGTTGGGACAGGGTGCTGGGGCCAACGTCCTGACTTTC.

This chain connects TRBV5-1 to TRBJ1-6; 7 bases fit TRBD1. The V gene end was trimmed by 4 bases and the J gene end by 0 bases; junction bases not matched to a gene: 10. The CDR3 has 18 residues. Germline values: CDR1 SGHRS, CDR2 YFSETQ. The chain's CDR3 is CASSAGQKLSSYNSPLHF. The CDR3 DNA follows: TGCGCCAGCAGCGCGGGACAGAAGCTTAGCTCCTATAATTCACCCCTCCACTTT.

V is TRBV15 and J is TRBJ1-1, with D perhaps TRBD1 (5 bases). With 4 bases removed from V and 6 bases from J, the gap between germline ends came to 12 bases. Looked up from germline, CDR1 is LNHNV and CDR2 is YYDKDF (reference sequence). The CDR3 is made up of 13 amino acids. CDR3 residues: CATSTGGYAEAFF. CDR3 DNA: TGTGCCACCAGCACCGGGGGGTACGCTGAAGCTTTCTTT.

This clone was seen once. This chain links TRBV7-8 with TRBJ2-1; maybe TRBD1 (5 bases). V shed 5 bases and J shed 8 bases, with 10 bases lying between them. Germline assignment: CDR1 SGHVS and CDR2 FQNEAQ. The CDR3 spans 12 residues. The CDR3 loop reads CASSHPRDEQFF. The CDR3 nucleotides are TGTGCCAGCAGCCACCCCAGGGATGAGCAGTTCTTC.

This chain connects TRBV19 to TRBJ2-7; D gene unclear. Germline V lookup: CDR1 LNHDA, CDR2 SQIVND (reference sequence). The ends were cut back, 1 base at V and 0 bases at J, with 7 bases in the middle. This CDR3 contains 14 residues. CDR3 bases: TGTGCCAGTAGTATAGGGAAGAGCTCCTACGAGCAGTACTTC. It specifies CASSIGKSSYEQYF. The full variable domain, its missing parts supplied by reference TRBV19 and TRBJ2-7, is DGGITQSPKYLFRKEGQNVTLSCEQNLNHDAMYWYRQDPGQGLRLIYYSQIVNDFQKGDIAEGYSVSREKKESFPLTVTSAQKNPTAFYLCASSIGKSSYEQYFGPGTRLTVT.

In this sample, this clone turned up once. The gene calls are TRBV7-9 and TRBJ2-3, with 9 nucleotides matching TRBD1. Germline V gene lookup returns CDR1 SEHNR and CDR2 FQNEAQ (reference sequence). After removal of 5 bases from V and 1 base from J, the junction contained 7 bases not matched to a gene. This CDR3 spans 16 amino acids. The CDR3 loop is CASSRWGQGRTDTQYF. The CDR3 DNA reads as TGTGCCAGCAGCCGATGGGGACAGGGCCGCACAGATACGCAGTATTTT.

The V gene is TRBV7-9, the J gene TRBJ2-7; 8 bases line up with TRBD1. Germline V gene lookup returns CDR1 SEHNR and CDR2 FQNEAQ (reference sequence). There are 13 residues in the CDR3. V lost 4 bases, J lost 5 bases, and 4 bases stayed unmatched. The CDR3 nucleotides read TGTGCCAGCAGCTCCTGGGACAGGAACGAGCAGTACTTC. As protein: CASSSWDRNEQYF.

The chain joins TRBV28 to TRBJ1-6, with 7 bases fitting TRBD1. The CDR3 is 14 residues long. The ends lost 6 bases at V and 5 bases at J; junction bases unmatched: 4. Germline V CDR1 and CDR2: MDHEN, SYDVKM. The CDR3 nucleotides are TGTGCCAGCAGAGGGCAGGGGGATAATTCACCCCTCCACTTT. Amino acids: CASRGQGDNSPLHF.

This clone was seen a handful of times. The chain recombines TRBV19 with TRBJ2-7, with 7 bases matching TRBD1. CDR1 and CDR2 (germline): LNHDA, SQIVND (reference sequence). After removal of 4 bases from V and 4 bases from J, the junction contained 4 bases not matched to a gene. The CDR3 extends over 13 amino acids. This chain's CDR3 is CASSRAGGYEQYF. The CDR3 DNA sequence: TGTGCCAGTAGTAGGGCAGGGGGATACGAGCAGTACTTC.

As DNA, the CDR3 is TGTGCCAGCTCACCACAGGGGGTTGAAGAGACCCAGTACTTC. Residues: CASSPQGVEETQYF. The V gene is TRBV18, the J gene TRBJ2-5, with TRBD1 as a possible D gene (6 bases). The CDR3 contains 14 residues. Trimming took 1 base from V and 3 from J, leaving 9 bases between them. CDR1 and CDR2 (germline): KGHSH, LQKENI. Using reference TRBV18 and TRBJ2-5 for the parts outside the CDR3, the full variable domain is NAGVMQNPRHLVRRRGQEARLRCSPMKGHSHVYWYRQLPEEGLKFMVYLQKENIIDESGMPKERFSAEFPKEGPSILRIQQVVRGDSAAYFCASSPQGVEETQYFGPGTRLLVL.

The gene calls are TRBV7-6 and TRBJ2-1; perhaps TRBD2 as D (6 bases). Germline V gene lookup returns CDR1 SGHVS and CDR2 FNYEAQ. V lost 0 bases and J lost 10, with 13 bases in between. The CDR3 is 14 amino acids. The CDR3 nucleotides are TGTGCCAGCAGCTTAGCGGGGACGGGGAGGGAGCAGTTCTTC. This translates into CASSLAGTGREQFF.

The V and J genes are TRBV18 and TRBJ1-1; no firm D call. Trimming cost V 4 bases and J 1 base, with 10 bases left between them. Germline-derived CDR1 and CDR2 are KGHSH and LQKENI. The CDR3 runs to 14 residues. For the CDR3, the DNA is TGTGCCAGCTCACTGGGGATTACGAACACTGAAGCTTTCTTT. Translated, it gives CASSLGITNTEAFF.

The chain joins TRBV18 to TRBJ1-1; 9 bases line up with TRBD1. CDR1 and CDR2 from the germline V gene are KGHSH and LQKENI. V was clipped by 4 bases and J by 5 bases; unmatched bases: 17. CDR3 length equals 18 residues. CDR3 in DNA: TGTGCCAGCTCACAAGAAACCTTTGCCGGGACAGGGCGTACTGAAGCTTTCTTT. This encodes CASSQETFAGTGRTEAFF.

This sequence joins TRBV19 and TRBJ1-3; D remains unclear. This CDR3 contains 17 residues. From germline, CDR1 is LNHDA and CDR2 SQIVND (reference sequence). The V gene lost 8 bases and the J gene lost 1 base, with 21 bases spanning the gap. The CDR3 here is CASRLTRGFGSGNTIYF. Here the CDR3 DNA reads TGTGCCAGTCGGCTAACTCGGGGTTTTGGATCTGGAAACACCATATATTTT.

The chain joins TRBV18 to TRBJ1-5; possible D gene TRBD1, 5 bases. Germline CDR1 is KGHSH and CDR2 is LQKENI. The CDR3 loop spans 14 amino acids. V was shortened by 3 bases and J by 7 bases, with 13 bases between the two germline ends. CDR3: CASSPDTSRQPQHF. CDR3 bases: TGTGCCAGCTCACCGGACACCTCGAGACAGCCCCAGCATTTT.

The J gene is TRBJ2-5, the V gene TRBV5-1, with TRBD2 matching over 11 bases. Germline CDR1 and CDR2: SGHRS and YFSETQ. The V gene end was trimmed by 4 bases and the J gene end by 5 bases; junction bases not matched to a gene: 7. The CDR3 has 15 amino acids. CDR3 sequence: CASSELAGDGETQYF. CDR3 bases: TGCGCCAGCAGCGAACTAGCGGGAGATGGGGAGACCCAGTACTTC.